This T cell receptor beta chain was profiled in a study of Ad26.COV2.S vaccination and SARS-CoV-2 variants. The CDR3 has 15 residues. V lost 5 bases and J 2 bases, leaving 14 bases between the germline ends. CDR1 is SGHAT, CDR2 FQNNGV, per germline. Regarding treatment: roughly 18 received Ad26.COV2.S at low or high dose, single or two shots; about 5 received placebo; per-sample allocation not given. Collection of samples fell on day 63 after the first vaccine or placebo injection. The donor was a Boston adult aged 18-55 years. An Ad26 vector carrying the Wuhan-strain SARS-CoV-2 spike served as the vaccine. Here immunoSEQ multiplex PCR was the method, and the copy in TCRdb shows in-frame clones only, minus some. The sample carries more than 300,000 clones, about 87% recorded once. Study-level findings and limits: Reportedly, spike-specific CD8+ and CD4+ T cell responses achieved substantial breadth once vaccination had taken place. Vaccine and placebo groups showed comparable non-spike TCR breadth.

As to this clone: Its antigen is undetermined.

The chain carries TRBV11-2 and TRBJ2-3; maybe TRBD2 (5 bases). This sequence was found in a person between 18 and 59 years old who received the Ad26.COV2.S COVID-19 vaccine or a placebo. Here the sequenced sample was peripheral blood, taken in a trial of Ad26.COV2.S vaccine versus placebo. The CDR3 DNA reads as TGTGCCAGCAGCCCCGCCGGGGTACACACAGATACGCAGTATTTT. Amino acids: CASSPAGVHTDTQYF.